Presented here are 21 T cell receptor beta chains from one specimen sequenced in a study of cytomegalovirus exposure and HLA in healthy donors. Both 60 Vbeta primers and 13 Jbeta primers went into the PCR. Only in-frame clones appear in the TCRdb table, and some are missing; sequencing was by immunoSEQ multiplex PCR. The table shows about 150,000 clones, with roughly 79% occurring only once. Sequencing input: PBMCs. The receptor set was obtained from a woman aged 30 to 39 in good health and CMV-seronegative.

This chain joins TRBV19 and TRBJ1-6; the D is unclear. Trimming left V 7 bases short and J 9 bases short, with 13 bases between. From germline, CDR1 is LNHDA and CDR2 SQIVND (reference sequence). There are 13 residues in the CDR3. The chain's CDR3 is CASTGQRGSPLHF. The CDR3 bases are TGTGCCAGTACTGGGCAGCGGGGTTCACCCCTCCACTTT.

The chain has TRBV7-8 and TRBJ2-7; the match to TRBD2 covers 7 bases. The V segment lost 4 bases and the J segment 0 bases; nucleotides outside the gene matches: 12. CDR3 length: 17 residues. Germline assignment: CDR1 SGHVS and CDR2 FQNEAQ. CDR3 residues: CASSSGEGRASSYEQYF. The CDR3 coding sequence is TGTGCCAGCAGCTCGGGGGAGGGCAGGGCTAGCTCCTACGAGCAGTACTTC.

The chain carries TRBV5-1 and TRBJ2-1; 10 bases map to TRBD2. CDR1 is SGHRS, CDR2 YFSETQ, per germline. The CDR3 is 16 residues long. V was pared by 4 bases and J by 10 bases, with 14 bases of the junction left unmatched. The chain's CDR3 is CASSIEPAGGPVEQFF. The CDR3 DNA is TGCGCCAGCAGCATCGAACCAGCGGGGGGGCCGGTGGAGCAGTTCTTC.

CDR3 region: CASSRVPGQGVGNNEQFF. In DNA form, the CDR3 reads TGCGCCAGCAGCCGAGTCCCGGGACAGGGAGTGGGAAACAATGAGCAGTTCTTC. The rearrangement joins TRBV5-1 to TRBJ2-1; TRBD1 matches 9 bases. V was clipped by 4 bases and J by 5 bases; unmatched bases: 16. There are 18 residues in the CDR3. From germline, CDR1 is SGHRS and CDR2 YFSETQ.

This chain connects TRBV6-5 to TRBJ1-1, with 7 bases aligning to TRBD1. This CDR3 spans 16 amino acids. CDR1 and CDR2 (germline): MNHEY, SVGAGI. The trim removed 3 bases at V and 3 bases at J, leaving 10 bases unmatched. CDR3 nucleotide sequence: TGTGCCAGCAGTTATCGGCCCACAGGGGTGTACACTGAAGCTTTCTTT. Its protein is CASSYRPTGVYTEAFF.

As for this clone: Within the sample, other DNA sequences also encode this same CDR3. The rearrangement joins TRBV6-1 to TRBJ1-1, with a possible D match to TRBD1 (6 bases). CDR3 size: 13 residues. The V end lost 6 bases, the J end lost 1 base, and 9 bases lay between the germline ends. Germline CDR1 MNHNS, CDR2 SASEGT. DNA of the CDR3: TGTGCCAGCAGCGTACAGGGGAACACTGAAGCTTTCTTT. It encodes CASSVQGNTEAFF.

This rearrangement joins TRBV5-1 to TRBJ2-7, with 9 bases identical to TRBD2. The germline gives CDR1 SGHRS, CDR2 YFSETQ. The CDR3 runs to 15 residues. V was pared by 4 bases and J by 3 bases, with 8 bases of the junction left unmatched. The CDR3 spells CASSPFSGGNYEQYF. The CDR3, as DNA: TGCGCCAGCAGCCCTTTTAGCGGGGGTAACTACGAGCAGTACTTC. The full variable domain, completed using reference TRBV5-1 and TRBJ2-7, is KAGVTQTPRYLIKTRGQQVTLSCSPISGHRSVSWYQQTPGQGLQFLFEYFSETQRNKGNFPGRFSGRQFSNSRSEMNVSTLELGDSALYLCASSPFSGGNYEQYFGPGTRLTVT.

This clone was found a few times. The chain employs TRBV5-1 and TRBJ2-2, with TRBD2 matching 7 bases. This CDR3 contains 15 residues. The V gene's germline CDR1 is SGHRS and CDR2 YFSETQ. The V gene end was trimmed by 0 bases and the J gene end by 6 bases; junction bases not matched to a gene: 5. In nucleotides, the CDR3 is TGCGCCAGCAGCTTGGTACCTGCGGGGGCCGGGGAGCTGTTTTTT. It is translated as CASSLVPAGAGELFF.

This clone was found a few times. The chain combines TRBV5-1 with TRBJ2-5, with 8 bases aligning to TRBD2. Germline CDR1 reads SGHRS; CDR2 reads YFSETQ. The CDR3 totals 14 residues. V shed 0 bases and J 3 bases; nucleotides not matched to a gene: 1. The CDR3 reads CASSLGTSKETQYF. For the CDR3, the DNA is TGCGCCAGCAGCTTGGGGACTAGCAAAGAGACCCAGTACTTC.

The chain combines TRBV7-2 with TRBJ1-1; 12 bases map to TRBD1. The V gene end was trimmed by 7 bases and the J gene end by 3 bases; junction bases not matched to a gene: 9. The germline CDR1 and CDR2 sequences are SGHTA and FQGNSA. This CDR3 has 16 residues. CDR3 protein: CASKMGQGARDTEAFF. The CDR3 nucleotides read TGTGCCAGCAAGATGGGACAGGGGGCGAGGGACACTGAAGCTTTCTTT.

This clone appeared once. In nucleotides, the CDR3 is TGTGCCACCAGCAGAGAATGGGACTTAAACATTCAGTACTTC. It is translated as CATSREWDLNIQYF. This sequence joins TRBV15 and TRBJ2-4; tentative D call: TRBD2 (6 bases). There are 14 residues in the CDR3. Trimming stripped 0 bases from V and 6 bases from J, with 9 bases between. The germline V gene encodes CDR1 LNHNV and CDR2 YYDKDF (reference sequence).

This clone has only one observation. This chain joins TRBV28 and TRBJ2-6; 7 nucleotides match TRBD2. Germline V CDR1 and CDR2: MDHEN, SYDVKM. After removal of 4 bases from V and 3 bases from J, the junction contained 3 bases not matched to a gene. The CDR3 is 15 amino acids. The CDR3 sequence is CASSSRDYGANVLTF. CDR3 sequence (DNA): TGTGCCAGCAGTTCCCGGGACTATGGGGCCAACGTCCTGACTTTC.

This chain links TRBV5-4 with TRBJ2-3; D is undetermined. Germline V lookup: CDR1 SGHNT, CDR2 YYREEE (reference sequence). The CDR3 runs to 14 residues. The germline V and J ends were trimmed by 0 bases and 2 bases, with 7 bases remaining between them. The CDR3 loop reads CASSLDSNTDTQYF. The CDR3, as DNA: TGTGCCAGCAGCTTGGACTCTAACACAGATACGCAGTATTTT.

This chain connects TRBV19 to TRBJ2-7, with D possibly being TRBD2 (5 bases). Per germline, CDR1 LNHDA and CDR2 SQIVND (reference sequence). V was trimmed by 5 bases and J by 3 bases, leaving 11 bases between them. The CDR3 runs to 13 residues. In nucleotides, the CDR3 is TGTGCCAGTAGTCCTATAGGACTCTACGAGCAGTACTTC. Its protein product is CASSPIGLYEQYF. Combining the CDR3 with reference TRBV19 and TRBJ2-7 gives the whole variable domain DGGITQSPKYLFRKEGQNVTLSCEQNLNHDAMYWYRQDPGQGLRLIYYSQIVNDFQKGDIAEGYSVSREKKESFPLTVTSAQKNPTAFYLCASSPIGLYEQYFGPGTRLTVT.

The chain joins TRBV5-1 to TRBJ1-6; tentative D call: TRBD1 (6 bases). Germline CDR1 SGHRS, CDR2 YFSETQ. V lost 3 bases to trimming and J lost 5 bases, with 9 bases between them. This CDR3 has 14 amino acids. The CDR3 DNA reads as TGCGCCAGCAGCTCAGGGGACGATAATTCACCCCTCCACTTT. Its protein is CASSSGDDNSPLHF.

The J gene is TRBJ2-7, the V gene TRBV25-1; 8 positions agree with TRBD1. The germline CDR1 and CDR2 sequences are MGHDK and SYGVNS. The CDR3 spans 18 residues. V trimming: 1 base; J trimming: 2 bases; junction bases outside the gene matches: 13. DNA for the CDR3: TGTGCCAGCAGTGAATTGTTCCCCTCCGACAGGGGACCCTACGAGCAGTACTTC. Protein product: CASSELFPSDRGPYEQYF.

V gene TRBV6-5 combines with J gene TRBJ1-6; 9 bases align to TRBD1. The V segment lost 2 bases and the J segment 10 bases; nucleotides outside the gene matches: 9. CDR3 size: 16 residues. CDR1 MNHEY and CDR2 SVGAGI come from the germline V gene. The CDR3 nucleotides read TGTGCCAGCAGTTACCCCACAGGGGGCGCCTACTCACCCCTCCACTTT. This translates into CASSYPTGGAYSPLHF.

As DNA, the CDR3 is TGTGCCAGCAGCTTAGTTACCGGGAAAAACACCATATATTTT. It encodes CASSLVTGKNTIYF. V gene TRBV7-9 combines with J gene TRBJ1-3; the D is unclear. CDR1 is SEHNR, CDR2 FQNEAQ, per germline (reference sequence). The V end was cut by 1 base, the J end by 6 bases, with 10 bases between. The CDR3 has 14 residues.

V usage is TRBV9 and J usage is TRBJ2-1; possible D gene TRBD2, 6 bases. The germline CDR1 and CDR2 sequences are SGDLS and YYNGEE. Trimming pared 2 bases from V and 0 bases from J, leaving 27 bases between. The CDR3 is 21 amino acids. In DNA form, the CDR3 reads TGTGCCAGCAGCGTCCGCGATGTTAGCGGCGCCTCTTATAGCTCCTACAATGAGCAGTTCTTC. Protein: CASSVRDVSGASYSSYNEQFF.

The chain combines TRBV30 with TRBJ1-2; 7 bases match TRBD1. Germline trimming cut 1 base from V and 8 bases from J; bases unmatched to any gene: 4. The V gene's germline CDR1 is GTSNPN and CDR2 SVGIG (reference sequence). This CDR3 has 12 amino acids. CDR3 residues: CAWSGRGWGYTF. DNA for the CDR3: TGTGCCTGGAGTGGCAGGGGGTGGGGCTACACCTTC.

V and J are TRBV6-1 and TRBJ1-2; possible D gene TRBD1, 5 bases. The V gene lost 6 bases and the J gene lost 2 bases, with 16 bases spanning the gap. Germline loops: CDR1 MNHNS, CDR2 SASEGT. The CDR3 runs to 15 residues. This CDR3 reads CASRGQGALNYGYTF. CDR3 bases: TGTGCCAGCAGGGGGCAAGGGGCCCTAAACTATGGCTACACCTTC.